This T cell receptor beta chain originates from a study of cytomegalovirus exposure and HLA in healthy donors. Study results and limitations: It was reported that the classifier diagnosed cytomegalovirus status with high specificity and sensitivity in both the original and validation cohorts.

A remark on this clone: What it binds is not known.

Nominal health characterized the donors when sampled, though unrecorded immune exposures were likely. The CDR3 runs to 15 residues. Germline-derived CDR1 and CDR2 are SGHTA and FQGNSA. PCR was performed using 60 Vbeta and 13 Jbeta primers. Method: immunoSEQ multiplex PCR; TCRdb's copy keeps in-frame clones and lacks some. The sample lists roughly 110,000 clones, around three quarters occurring once. Sequenced: PBMCs. This TCR derives from a young man in good health and CMV-seropositive. This rearrangement joins TRBV7-2 to TRBJ2-5; 10 bases are a match to TRBD2. The J call could be wrong; TRBJ2-7 is a better fit for the DNA end. CDR3 amino acids: CASRDSAGGPHEQYF. The CDR3 DNA follows: TGTGCCAGCCGGGATTCAGCGGGGGGGCCCCACGAGCAGTACTTC.